Shown below are 7 T cell receptor beta chains from a single sample sequenced in a study of blood T cells in healthy people across ages. The use of a sample-barcoded 5' primer and a J-beta primer mix characterized a second PCR of 7 to 11 cycles. TCRdb used MiXCR to reprocess the 5' RACE reads, holding one entry per CDR3 protein. Among 600,000 to 1,000,000 distinct CDR3 sequences listed, 58% were seen once. Sequencing was carried out using blood. The receptors originated from a man aged 25-45 years in good health.

The CDR3 bases are TGCAGTGCTCCCCCGTTTAGGCCAGCTTTATCCTACAATGAGCAGTTCTTC. Translated, it gives CSAPPFRPALSYNEQFF. The chain combines TRBV20-1 with TRBJ2-1; D gene uncertain. The CDR3 is 17 amino acids. The V gene's germline CDR1 is DFQATT and CDR2 SNEGSKA (reference sequence). V shed 5 bases and J shed 1 base, with 21 bases lying between them.

This clonotype showed up many times. One base away lies a much larger clone, so this may be a sequencing read error. This chain links TRBV5-1 with TRBJ2-5, with D possibly being TRBD2 (6 bases). Looked up from germline, CDR1 is SGHRS and CDR2 is YFSETQ. The CDR3 is 13 amino acids. Trimming left V 7 bases short and J 2 bases short, with 12 bases between. The CDR3 coding sequence is TGCGCCAGCGCCAATAGCGGACAAGAGACCCAGTACTTC. It is translated as CASANSGQETQYF.

The chain carries TRBV19 and TRBJ1-2; D is perhaps TRBD1 (6 bases). The CDR3 loop spans 15 amino acids. Looked up from germline, CDR1 is LNHDA and CDR2 is SQIVND (reference sequence). The V and J ends lost 6 bases and 1 base respectively, with 15 bases between them. The CDR3 loop reads CASSLRTADNYGYTF. DNA of the CDR3: TGTGCCAGTAGCTTGCGGACAGCCGATAACTATGGCTACACCTTC.

This clonotype was counted only a few times. The V call is TRBV9, the J call TRBJ2-1; D is possibly TRBD2 (6 bases). V lost 3 bases and J lost 3, with 13 bases in between. Germline values: CDR1 SGDLS, CDR2 YYNGEE. CDR3 length equals 15 residues. The DNA for the CDR3 is TGTGCCAGCAGCGCCCGACTAGGGGACTACAATGAGCAGTTCTTC. Translated: CASSARLGDYNEQFF.

V gene TRBV4-2 combines with J gene TRBJ1-2, with 7 bases fitting TRBD1. The CDR3 has 15 residues. Trimming removed 1 base from V and 5 bases from J; junction bases left unmatched: 7. CDR1 and CDR2 from the germline V gene are LGHNA and YNFKEQ. The CDR3 reads CASSQVETGLYGYTF. CDR3 bases: TGTGCCAGCAGCCAAGTCGAGACAGGGTTATATGGCTACACCTTC.

The CDR3 nucleotides read TGTGCCAGCAGTTTGACAGGAGTAGGCGAAAAACTGTTTTTT. Encoded protein: CASSLTGVGEKLFF. The chain recombines TRBV28 with TRBJ1-4; tentative D call: TRBD1 (6 bases). This CDR3 spans 14 amino acids. The germline V and J ends were trimmed by 3 bases and 8 bases, with 13 bases remaining between them. Germline-derived CDR1 and CDR2 are MDHEN and SYDVKM.

There are a few counts of this clonotype. The junction shows a germline mismatch at one end, possibly a read error. J is TRBJ2-1 and V is TRBV2; no definite D call. Germline CDR1 is SNHLY and CDR2 is FYNNEI. The CDR3 consists of 16 residues. CDR3 sequence reads: CASSEGLRSSYNEQFF. The CDR3 nucleotides are TGTGCCAGCAGCGAAGGTCTCCGTAGCTCCTACAATGAGCAGTTCTTC.